This T cell receptor (beta chain) was recorded in a study of blood T cell repertoires in COVID-19. This table comes from immunoSEQ multiplex PCR, and its TCRdb copy is limited to in-frame clones, with some not included. The table includes around 150,000 clones, around 85% detected once. Sequencing was done on a sample of PBMCs or T cells enriched from blood (not recorded which). The clonotype originates from a middle-aged woman who had recovered from COVID-19.

The CDR3 loop is CASSSSTAGTEAFF. CDR3 nucleotide sequence: TGTGCCAGTAGTTCTTCGACAGCTGGGACTGAAGCTTTCTTT. V gene TRBV19 combines with J gene TRBJ1-1; D may be TRBD1 (5 bases). The CDR3 spans 14 residues. Germline CDR1 LNHDA, CDR2 SQIVND (reference sequence). V dropped 5 bases and J dropped 5 bases, with 15 bases sitting between them.